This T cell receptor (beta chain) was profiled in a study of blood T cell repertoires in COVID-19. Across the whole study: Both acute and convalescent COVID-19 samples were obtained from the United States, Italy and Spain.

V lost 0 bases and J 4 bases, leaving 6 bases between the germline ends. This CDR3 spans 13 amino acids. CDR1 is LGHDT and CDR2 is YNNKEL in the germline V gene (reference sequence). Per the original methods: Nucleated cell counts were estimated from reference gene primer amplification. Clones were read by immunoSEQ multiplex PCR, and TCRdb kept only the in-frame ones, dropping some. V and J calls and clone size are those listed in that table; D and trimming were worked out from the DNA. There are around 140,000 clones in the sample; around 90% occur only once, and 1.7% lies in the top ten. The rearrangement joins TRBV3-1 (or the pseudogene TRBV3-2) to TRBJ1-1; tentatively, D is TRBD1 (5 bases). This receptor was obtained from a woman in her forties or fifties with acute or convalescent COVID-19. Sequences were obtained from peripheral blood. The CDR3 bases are TGTGCCAGCAGCCAAGACAGGGTCACTGAAGCTTTCTTT. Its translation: CASSQDRVTEAFF.